The next 9 T cell receptor beta chains were all read from a single sample in a study of T cells after yellow fever vaccination. Each CDR3 protein gets one entry after TCRdb re-called the 5' RACE reads with MiXCR. In the table there are around 590,000 distinct CDR3 sequences, 9% to 15% of which are singletons. The sample consisted of PBMCs, taken on the day of the yellow fever booster vaccination. The receptors were gathered from a man in his thirties or forties who received the YFV17D yellow fever vaccine.

Many counts were recorded for this clonotype. This rearrangement joins TRBV20-1 to TRBJ2-3, with 8 nucleotides matching TRBD2. The CDR3 is 17 residues long. Germline CDR1 DFQATT, CDR2 SNEGSKA (reference sequence). The J segment lost 2 bases and the V segment lost 5 bases, leaving 15 bases of the junction unmatched. DNA of the CDR3: TGCAGTGCTGGCCCGATGATAGCGGGAACAGCCACAGATACGCAGTATTTT. Amino acids: CSAGPMIAGTATDTQYF.

The sample holds a few counts of this clonotype. This sequence joins TRBV5-1 and TRBJ2-1; D not certain. Trimming removed 6 bases at V and 3 bases at J, with 19 bases between. There are 16 residues in the CDR3. From germline, CDR1 is SGHRS and CDR2 YFSETQ. CDR3 DNA: TGCGCCAGCAAAAAGTTAGGTGGAGTCTACTACAATGAGCAGTTCTTC. Protein: CASKKLGGVYYNEQFF.

This clonotype was picked up a small number of times. The V and J genes are TRBV27 and TRBJ2-3; the D gene is possibly TRBD1 (5 bases). This CDR3 has 13 amino acids. V was shortened by 8 bases and J by 0 bases, with 9 bases between the two germline ends. Per germline, CDR1 MNHEY and CDR2 SMNVEV (reference sequence). CDR3 residues: CASRRGSTDTQYF. CDR3 coding DNA: TGTGCCAGCCGTAGGGGAAGCACAGATACGCAGTATTTT.

This clonotype was recorded a few times. This sequence joins TRBV5-6 and TRBJ2-5, with a possible D match to TRBD2 (5 bases). CDR1 and CDR2 from the germline V gene are SGHDT and YYEEEE. This CDR3 is built from 16 residues. Trimming cost V 0 bases and J 7 bases, with 19 bases left between them. This chain's CDR3 is CASSLVVESPAGTQYF. As DNA, the CDR3 is TGTGCCAGCAGCTTGGTTGTAGAGTCCCCCGCGGGGACCCAGTACTTC. The full variable domain, with the rest looked up from reference TRBV5-6 and TRBJ2-5, is DAGVTQSPTHLIKTRGQQVTLRCSPKSGHDTVSWYQQALGQGPQFIFQYYEEEERQRGNFPDRFSGHQFPNYSSELNVNALLLGDSALYLCASSLVVESPAGTQYFGPGTRLLVL.

This clonotype was seen more than once but under ten times. This sequence joins TRBV7-7 and TRBJ2-1; TRBD2 matches at 7 bases. This CDR3 contains 16 residues. The germline gives CDR1 SSHAT, CDR2 FNYEAQ (reference sequence). V lost 4 bases to trimming and J lost 0 bases; unmatched junction nucleotides: 6. The CDR3 region has the DNA TGTGCCAGCAGCTACGCAGCGGGAAGCTCCTACAATGAGCAGTTCTTC. Its protein is CASSYAAGSSYNEQFF.

This clonotype was recorded a few times. The gene calls are TRBV4-3 and TRBJ2-2; 11 nucleotides align to TRBD2. V lost 2 bases, J lost 6 bases, and 2 bases stayed unmatched. Germline-derived CDR1 and CDR2 are LGHNA and YSLEER. The CDR3 loop spans 15 amino acids. CDR3 bases: TGCGCCAGCAGCCAAACTAGCGGGAGTGCCGGGGAGCTGTTTTTT. This gives the protein CASSQTSGSAGELFF.

This clonotype has a count of ten or more. The J gene is TRBJ2-7, the V gene TRBV7-2; D gene ambiguous. Germline V gives CDR1 SGHTA, CDR2 FQGNSA. Between the trimmed V and J ends, which lost 5 bases and 7 bases, there was a span of 9 bases. The CDR3 length is 11 residues. CDR3: CASSLWGEQYF. The DNA of the CDR3 is TGTGCCAGCAGCCTCTGGGGAGAGCAGTACTTC. Looking up the rest from reference TRBV7-2 and TRBJ2-7 gives the full variable domain: GAGVSQSPSNKVTEKGKDVELRCDPISGHTALYWYRQSLGQGLEFLIYFQGNSAPDKSGLPSDRFSAERTGGSVSTLTIQRTQQEDSAVYLCASSLWGEQYFGPGTRLTVT.

V and J are TRBV6-2 or TRBV6-3 and TRBJ1-2; TRBD1 is a possible D gene (5 bases). With 6 bases removed from V and 10 bases from J, the gap between germline ends came to 15 bases. The CDR3 totals 12 residues. CDR1 MNHEY and CDR2 SVGEGT come from the germline V gene. The CDR3 loop reads CASSHGTGDYTF. The CDR3 DNA is TGTGCCAGCAGCCACGGGACCGGGGACTACACCTTC.

This clonotype was detected many times. The rearrangement uses TRBV7-9 and TRBJ2-7; no clear D. Germline-derived CDR1 and CDR2 are SEHNR and FQNEAQ (reference sequence). The CDR3 is 11 residues long. V lost 8 bases, J lost 3 bases, and 8 bases lay in between. The CDR3 loop is CASGESYEQYF. CDR3 in DNA: TGTGCCAGCGGAGAGAGCTACGAGCAGTACTTC.